Below, 25 T cell receptor beta chains from the same sample are listed, as sequenced in a study of beta chain features in type 1 diabetes. Study findings and constraints: All four CD4+ subsets from Type 1 diabetes patients carried moderately but significantly shorter TCRB CDR3s.

No antigens are known for them. Every isolated RNA sample was fully reverse transcribed, so sequencing captured expressed TCRB transcripts. Clones were sequenced by immunoSEQ multiplex PCR, and TCRdb holds only the in-frame ones, with some missing. In the table there are fewer than 450,000 clones, roughly 13% of which are singletons. The specimen sequenced was naive CD4+ T cells from blood. The receptors here all came from a woman aged 18-29 years with type 1 diabetes.

The CDR3 DNA reads as TGTGCCTGGAGGGGAGGGAATTTCAACACCGGGGAGCTGTTTTTT. Protein: CAWRGGNFNTGELFF. The chain has TRBV30 and TRBJ2-2; TRBD2 agrees at 7 bases. The CDR3 contains 15 residues. From germline, CDR1 is GTSNPN and CDR2 SVGIG (reference sequence). Germline trimming cut 3 bases from V and 2 bases from J; bases unmatched to any gene: 6.

The V gene is TRBV7-9, the J gene TRBJ2-3; maybe TRBD1 (5 bases). The V gene lost 4 bases and the J gene lost 4 bases, with 18 bases spanning the gap. CDR1 is SEHNR, CDR2 FQNEAQ, per germline (reference sequence). The CDR3 length is 16 residues. The CDR3 nucleotides read TGTGCCAGCAGCTCCCCTCGTGTGCAAGGGGCAGATACGCAGTATTTT. This encodes CASSSPRVQGADTQYF.

This clone was seen a few times. This chain connects TRBV7-3 to TRBJ1-1, with D maybe TRBD1 (5 bases). The CDR3 loop spans 13 amino acids. CDR1 is SGHTA, CDR2 FQGTGA, per germline. Trimming stripped 6 bases from V and 4 bases from J, with 12 bases between. The CDR3 loop reads CASRPPGGTEAFF. CDR3 bases: TGTGCCAGCAGACCCCCGGGGGGCACTGAAGCTTTCTTT.

This clone turned up a few times. The CDR3 loop is CASSRSTQTKETQYF. The CDR3 DNA reads TGTGCCAGCAGCCGCTCGACCCAGACAAAGGAGACCCAGTACTTC. This rearrangement joins TRBV7-2 to TRBJ2-5; D remains unclear. Germline V gene data show CDR1 as SGHTA and CDR2 as FQGNSA. The V and J ends lost 5 bases and 5 bases respectively, with 18 bases between them. CDR3 size: 15 residues.

This clone has just a few counts. Other DNA sequences in this sample translate to the same CDR3. CDR3 nucleotides: TGCGCCAGCAGCCAGGGACAGACACAAGAGACCCAGTACTTC. Translating it yields CASSQGQTQETQYF. V gene TRBV5-1 combines with J gene TRBJ2-5, with 7 positions matching TRBD1. The CDR3 covers 14 residues. CDR1 and CDR2 (germline): SGHRS, YFSETQ. Trimming removed 4 bases from V and 2 bases from J; junction bases left unmatched: 5.

As for this clone: The junction shows a germline mismatch at one end, possibly a read error. The chain joins TRBV4-1 to TRBJ2-2, with D hard to call. This CDR3 is 14 amino acids long. The germline V gene has CDR1 MGHRA and CDR2 YSYEKL. CDR3 residues: CASSEERRTGELFF. Here the CDR3 DNA reads TGCGCCAGCAGCGAAGAGAGGAGAACCGGGGAGCTGTTTTTT.

The chain links TRBV9 to TRBJ2-2; TRBD2 aligns across 11 bases. CDR3 size: 16 residues. V lost 4 bases to trimming and J lost 5 bases; unmatched junction nucleotides: 7. Per germline, CDR1 SGDLS and CDR2 YYNGEE. CDR3 sequence: CASSPQLAGVTGELFF. The CDR3 DNA is TGTGCCAGCAGCCCCCAACTAGCGGGAGTTACCGGGGAGCTGTTTTTT.

This clone has a handful of counts. This rearrangement joins TRBV19 to TRBJ2-5; possibly TRBD1 for D (6 bases). Between the trimmed V and J ends, which lost 6 bases and 3 bases, there was a span of 14 bases. CDR1 and CDR2 (germline): LNHDA, SQIVND (reference sequence). The CDR3 totals 14 residues. The DNA for the CDR3 is TGTGCCAGTAGAACAGGGAAAGGGGAAGAGACCCAGTACTTC. Translating it yields CASRTGKGEETQYF.

CDR3 protein: CSVEDFPATPETQYF. The CDR3 DNA sequence: TGCAGCGTTGAAGACTTTCCCGCGACTCCGGAGACCCAGTACTTC. The chain is built from TRBV29-1 and TRBJ2-5; D is undetermined. The V gene lost 0 bases and the J gene lost 5 bases, with 16 bases spanning the gap. This CDR3 contains 15 residues. Germline values: CDR1 SQVTM, CDR2 ANQGSEA.

The gene calls are TRBV18 and TRBJ2-7; 7 positions agree with TRBD2. Germline V gives CDR1 KGHSH, CDR2 LQKENI. After removal of 4 bases from V and 3 bases from J, the junction contained 3 bases not matched to a gene. The length of the CDR3 is 13 residues. CDR3 DNA: TGTGCCAGCTCACTGGGGGGGGGCTACGAGCAGTACTTC. Its translation: CASSLGGGYEQYF.

The chain has TRBV30 and TRBJ1-2; a weak D match, TRBD1 (6 bases). From germline, CDR1 is GTSNPN and CDR2 SVGIG (reference sequence). The CDR3 is 13 amino acids. V was shortened by 2 bases and J by 9 bases, with 16 bases between the two germline ends. Written as DNA, the CDR3 is TGTGCCTGGAGTAACCACAGGGACCGAAGCTACACCTTC. Protein: CAWSNHRDRSYTF.

This clone occurred a few times. The J gene is TRBJ2-1, the V gene TRBV5-1; 12 bases agree with TRBD2. With 6 bases clipped from V and 3 bases from J, the junction kept 4 bases outside the gene matches. CDR3 size: 15 residues. Per germline, CDR1 SGHRS and CDR2 YFSETQ. CDR3 DNA: TGCGCCAGCACCAGGACTAGCGGGAACTACAATGAGCAGTTCTTC. Its protein product is CASTRTSGNYNEQFF.

This clone has only a few counts. V usage is TRBV5-4 and J usage is TRBJ2-1, with 8 nucleotides matching TRBD2. Germline V gives CDR1 SGHNT, CDR2 YYREEE (reference sequence). The CDR3 is 18 residues long. With 4 bases clipped from V and 5 bases from J, the junction kept 17 bases outside the gene matches. The CDR3 region is CASSRGGLSGSLNNEQFF. The CDR3 DNA is TGTGCCAGCAGCCGGGGTGGACTAAGCGGGAGTCTTAACAATGAGCAGTTCTTC.

The chain links TRBV7-9 to TRBJ2-5, with D possibly TRBD1 on 6 matching bases. The germline V gene encodes CDR1 SEHNR and CDR2 FQNEAQ (reference sequence). The V end lost 0 bases, the J end lost 4 bases, and 15 bases lay between the germline ends. The CDR3 runs to 16 residues. The CDR3 coding sequence is TGTGCCAGCAGCTTAGCGTCGGGCAGGGGTGGAGAGACCCAGTACTTC. Amino acids: CASSLASGRGGETQYF.

The chain carries TRBV10-2 and TRBJ2-1; TRBD2 matches at 8 bases. This CDR3 comprises 14 residues. V lost 9 bases and J lost 7; bases outside the gene matches: 11. Germline V gene data show CDR1 as WSHSY and CDR2 as SAAADI. CDR3 residues: CASSLGLGRNEQFF. CDR3 DNA sequence: TGCGCCAGTTCACTGGGACTAGGCAGAAATGAGCAGTTCTTC.

There are a few counts of this clone. The same CDR3 arises from other DNA sequences in this sample as well. The rearrangement joins TRBV30 to TRBJ1-1; the D gene is possibly TRBD1 (5 bases). V shed 0 bases and J shed 4 bases, with 9 bases lying between them. The CDR3 contains 13 residues. Germline V gene sequence: CDR1 GTSNPN, CDR2 SVGIG (reference sequence). CDR3: CAWSVLGGTEAFF. The CDR3 DNA is TGTGCCTGGAGTGTGTTGGGGGGCACTGAAGCTTTCTTT.

This clone was recorded a few times. V usage is TRBV28 and J usage is TRBJ2-7, with a weak D call TRBD1 (5 bases). The germline CDR1 and CDR2 sequences are MDHEN and SYDVKM. The ends were cut back, 3 bases at V and 9 bases at J, with 21 bases in the middle. The CDR3 is made up of 15 amino acids. Here the CDR3 reads CASSLWQVQGLGQYF. The CDR3 nucleotides read TGTGCCAGCAGTTTGTGGCAGGTTCAGGGCTTGGGGCAGTACTTC. Based on the CDR3 plus reference TRBV28 and TRBJ2-7, the full variable domain is DVKVTQSSRYLVKRTGEKVFLECVQDMDHENMFWYRQDPGLGLRLIYFSYDVKMKEKGDIPEGYSVSREKKERFSLILESASTNQTSMYLCASSLWQVQGLGQYFGPGTRLTVT.

V and J are TRBV6-5 and TRBJ2-1, with TRBD2 matching over 8 bases. The germline CDR1 and CDR2 sequences are MNHEY and SVGAGI. Trimming removed 3 bases from V and 6 bases from J; junction bases left unmatched: 7. The CDR3 spans 15 residues. The CDR3 loop reads CASSYDGRAANEQFF. The CDR3 DNA reads as TGTGCCAGCAGTTATGACGGGAGGGCCGCCAATGAGCAGTTCTTC.

This rearrangement joins TRBV4-1 to TRBJ2-7; 13 nucleotides match TRBD2. CDR1 is MGHRA, CDR2 YSYEKL, per germline. V was pared by 6 bases and J by 1 base, with 9 bases of the junction left unmatched. The CDR3 extends over 17 amino acids. Written as DNA, the CDR3 is TGCGCCAGCAGTCCGATACGGACTAGCGGGAGATCCTACGAGCAGTACTTC. As protein: CASSPIRTSGRSYEQYF.

The gene calls are TRBV27 and TRBJ2-7; the D gene is possibly TRBD2 (5 bases). Germline CDR1 is MNHEY and CDR2 is SMNVEV (reference sequence). This CDR3 is built from 14 residues. V lost 3 bases and J lost 6, with 15 bases in between. The CDR3 bases are TGTGCCAGCAGTTTTATCGTGGCTCGGGGCGAGCAGTACTTC. The encoded protein is CASSFIVARGEQYF.

This clone was seen a handful of times. The chain couples TRBV25-1 to TRBJ2-7; 7 nucleotides match TRBD2. The length of the CDR3 is 15 residues. Germline V gives CDR1 MGHDK, CDR2 SYGVNS. Germline trimming cut 1 base from V and 5 bases from J; bases unmatched to any gene: 8. CDR3 sequence: CASSEWDGGIDEQYF. The CDR3 region has the DNA TGTGCCAGCAGTGAATGGGACGGGGGGATCGACGAGCAGTACTTC.

This clone was detected once. The chain has TRBV4-1 and TRBJ2-6; perhaps TRBD1 as D (5 bases). Germline V lookup: CDR1 MGHRA, CDR2 YSYEKL. The CDR3 totals 19 residues. V lost 4 bases, J lost 0 bases, and 19 bases lay in between. As DNA, the CDR3 is TGCGCCAGCAGCCGCGGCTCCGGTCAGGGAAGCTCTGGGGCCAACGTCCTGACTTTC. Its translation: CASSRGSGQGSSGANVLTF.

This chain uses TRBV7-2 with TRBJ1-4; no definite D call. The germline gives CDR1 SGHTA, CDR2 FQGNSA. The CDR3 totals 15 residues. V shed 2 bases and J shed 6 bases, with 13 bases lying between them. The CDR3 here is CASSLRGNLYEKLFF. The CDR3 DNA reads TGTGCCAGCAGCTTACGGGGTAATCTGTATGAAAAACTGTTTTTT.

The chain has TRBV5-1 and TRBJ2-7, with 9 bases matching TRBD1. The V gene's germline CDR1 is SGHRS and CDR2 YFSETQ. This CDR3 has 15 amino acids. Unmatched junction bases numbered 11, after V lost 5 bases and J lost 5 bases. This CDR3 is CASRTSGTGLHEQYF. The CDR3 DNA is TGCGCCAGCAGAACCTCCGGGACAGGGCTTCACGAGCAGTACTTC.

The V and J genes are TRBV5-6 and TRBJ2-1, with 13 bases aligning to TRBD2. Germline lookup yields CDR1 SGHDT and CDR2 YYEEEE. Trimming took 0 bases from V and 5 from J; bases not matched to a gene: 2. CDR3 length equals 16 residues. CDR3 nucleotide sequence: TGTGCCAGCAGCTTGGCCGGACTAGCGGGGGACAATGAGCAGTTCTTC. This codes for CASSLAGLAGDNEQFF.